This TCR beta chain was found in a study of T-cell reconstitution after alpha-beta-depleted transplantation in children (dated by TCRdb to 2016 to 2018). At the level of the whole study: Using TCR repertoire profiling, the study followed T-cell immune reconstitution in a quantitative way in children after TCRalphabeta/CD19-depleted allogeneic hematopoietic cell transplantation.

Worth noting for this clonotype: Its binding antigen is unknown. Qualities for individual bases were not recorded, and no much larger clone is one base off.

Libraries were constructed by PCR. The sample was run on an Illumina HiSeq 2500. TCR library preparation used molecular barcoding, with unique molecular identifiers applied to normalize quantification of the TCRbeta repertoire. TCRdb reanalyzed the raw reads on its own, using fastp at Q25 for trimming and MiXCR for clone calling, and kept in-frame beta chains. Merged by CDR3 protein, the rows form single entries marked with the most common genes and DNA. This sample is represented by around 680,000 distinct CDR3 sequences; around a sixth of them were singletons. Approximately 1.1% of the sample rests with the top ten. The CDR3, cysteine through phenylalanine, is 18 amino acids long. The entry retains the CDR3 DNA only, 54 bases that are in frame from base 1. V is cut back by 3 bases and J by 3 bases, with 12 bases in the junction unmatched. CDR1 and CDR2 were assigned from the germline V gene (reference sequence) as DFQATT and SNEGSKA.

The chain is made from TRBV20-1 and TRBJ2-6; 9 nucleotides in the junction match TRBD1. Sequencing was performed on PBMCs from the stem cell graft donor, taken from the stem cell graft. This clonotype was sampled from a human donor who donated a stem cell graft to a child with acute myeloid leukemia. The nucleotide sequence reads as follows: TGCAGTGCTAGGGAAACAGGGGGCGCCGGGGGTGGGGCCAACGTCCTGACTTTC. It translates as CSARETGGAGGGANVLTF.